One sample yielded the 3 T cell receptor beta chains listed below, sequenced in a study of T cells in localized non-small cell lung cancer. Some clones are missing from TCRdb's copy, which holds only in-frame ones; the method was immunoSEQ multiplex PCR. The data contain 45,000 to 70,000 clones, approximately 90% of them seen just once; the ten biggest clones take up less than 6%. The sequencing used peripheral blood, collected before any cancer treatment. Source of these receptors: a woman aged 35 to 70 with stage I lung adenocarcinoma.

The J gene is TRBJ1-2, the V gene TRBV2, with 9 bases that match TRBD1. This CDR3 region has 11 residues. V was clipped by 10 bases and J by 8 bases; unmatched bases: 5. The V gene's germline CDR1 is SNHLY and CDR2 FYNNEI. The CDR3 here is CAKTGGGGYTF. The CDR3, as DNA: TGTGCCAAAACAGGGGGCGGAGGCTACACCTTC. The variable domain in full, with the rest retrieved from reference TRBV2 and TRBJ1-2, is EPEVTQTPSHQVTQMGQEVILRCVPISNHLYFYWYRQILGQKVEFLVSFYNNEISEKSEIFDDQFSVERPDGSNFTLKIRSTKLEDSAMYFCAKTGGGGYTFGSGTRLTVV.

V is TRBV7-9 and J is TRBJ2-5; 7 nucleotides agree with TRBD2. V lost 0 bases and J lost 4; bases outside the gene matches: 5. The germline V gene has CDR1 SEHNR and CDR2 FQNEAQ (reference sequence). The CDR3 has 15 amino acids. CDR3 DNA: TGTGCCAGCAGCTTAGCGCTAGGGGAGGGAGAGACCCAGTACTTC. Its protein is CASSLALGEGETQYF.

The rearrangement links TRBV25-1 to TRBJ2-1, with 7 bases aligning to TRBD1. CDR3 size: 14 residues. Germline V lookup: CDR1 MGHDK, CDR2 SYGVNS. With V trimmed by 8 bases and J by 4 bases, 8 bases remained unmatched. This CDR3 is CASGAGTVYNEQFF. CDR3 nucleotide sequence: TGTGCCAGCGGAGCCGGGACAGTTTACAATGAGCAGTTCTTC.